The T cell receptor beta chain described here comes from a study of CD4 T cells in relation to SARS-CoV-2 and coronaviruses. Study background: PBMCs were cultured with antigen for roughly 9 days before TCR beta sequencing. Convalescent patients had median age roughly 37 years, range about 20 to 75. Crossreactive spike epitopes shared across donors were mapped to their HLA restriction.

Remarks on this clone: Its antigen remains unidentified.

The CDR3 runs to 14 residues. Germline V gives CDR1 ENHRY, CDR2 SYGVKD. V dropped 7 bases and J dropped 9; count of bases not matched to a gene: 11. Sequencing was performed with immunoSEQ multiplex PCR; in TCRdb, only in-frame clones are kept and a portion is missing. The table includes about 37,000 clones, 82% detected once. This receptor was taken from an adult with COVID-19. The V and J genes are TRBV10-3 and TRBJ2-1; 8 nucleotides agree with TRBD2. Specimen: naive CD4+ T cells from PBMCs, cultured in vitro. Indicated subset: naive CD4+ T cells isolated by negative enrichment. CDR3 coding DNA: TGTGCCATCAAAGGGTCGGAGCGGGAGTTTGAGCAGTTCTTC. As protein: CAIKGSEREFEQFF.